Shown below are 9 T cell receptor beta chains from a single sample sequenced in a study of T cells after yellow fever vaccination (dated by TCRdb to the late 2010s). The library was built by means of 5' RACE. Sequencing was performed on an Illumina NovaSeq 6000. TCRdb took the public reads, trimmed them with fastp at Q25, ran MiXCR for clone calling and kept in-frame beta chains. Rows are combined by CDR3 protein, so each entry shows the most common genes and DNA. The sample data list 300,000 to 350,000 distinct CDR3 sequences, and around 4.4% of these were observed just once. In total, the top ten clones hold roughly a fifth of the sample. The sample's treatment or condition label, in plain terms: live attenuated yellow fever vaccine strain. The sequencing used PBMCs, collected 15 days after the yellow fever booster vaccination. The receptors originated from a man between 18 and 35 years old who received the YFV17D yellow fever vaccine.

This clonotype was detected ten times or more. The chain has TRBV12-3 or TRBV12-4 and TRBJ2-1; 8 bases line up with TRBD2. The CDR3 sequence is 13 residues long. The V and J ends lost 3 bases and 11 bases, in that order; junction bases with no gene match: 6. The CDR3 here is CASSLNSGEQQFF. The CDR3 nucleotides are TGTGCCAGCAGTTTGAATAGCGGGGAACAGCAGTTCTTC.

In this sample, this clonotype turned up many times. The chain is built from TRBV10-3 and TRBJ2-5; TRBD2 agrees at 14 bases. After removal of 6 bases from V and 4 bases from J, the junction contained 10 bases not matched to a gene. The CDR3 runs 17 residues. Germline V lookup: CDR1 ENHRY, CDR2 SYGVKD. This CDR3 is CAISKGLAGAGGETQYF. In DNA, the CDR3 is TGTGCCATCAGCAAGGGACTAGCGGGGGCCGGAGGAGAGACCCAGTACTTC.

The rearrangement links TRBV12-3 or TRBV12-4 to TRBJ1-1; no firm D call. Trimming took off 5 bases at V and 5 bases at J, with 15 bases between the two ends. This CDR3 is built from 14 residues. The CDR3 nucleotides read TGTGCCAGCAGTCCAGACCAGATTAGGACTGAAGCTTTCTTT. It specifies CASSPDQIRTEAFF.

In this sample, this clonotype turned up many times. This chain joins TRBV6-5 and TRBJ2-1, with D unresolved. CDR1 MNHEY and CDR2 SVGAGI come from the germline V gene. Between the trimmed V and J ends, which lost 2 bases and 8 bases, there was a span of 10 bases. The CDR3 consists of 13 residues. This CDR3 is CASSYPTVDEQFF. CDR3 DNA: TGTGCCAGCAGTTACCCAACAGTGGATGAGCAGTTCTTC.

This clonotype was seen ten or more times. The chain uses TRBV15 and TRBJ2-3; 9 nucleotides match TRBD2. This CDR3 comprises 18 residues. V lost 1 base to trimming and J lost 1 base; unmatched junction nucleotides: 9. The V gene's germline CDR1 is LNHNV and CDR2 YYDKDF (reference sequence). CDR3 amino acids: CATSRVPIAGARTDTQYF. The CDR3 DNA reads as TGTGCCACCAGCAGAGTCCCTATAGCGGGGGCCCGCACAGATACGCAGTATTTT.

This clonotype was counted a few times. The rearrangement joins TRBV20-1 to TRBJ2-7; D ambiguous. Deletions cut 0 bases from V and 0 bases from J, with 3 bases between. Per germline, CDR1 DFQATT and CDR2 SNEGSKA (reference sequence). The length of the CDR3 is 12 residues. The CDR3 sequence is CSARDSSYEQYV. The CDR3 nucleotides read TGCAGTGCTAGAGACAGCTCCTACGAGCAGTACGTC.

This clonotype occurred a few times. The V call is TRBV20-1, the J call TRBJ1-1; D is unresolved. Germline CDR1 and CDR2: DFQATT and SNEGSKA (reference sequence). V shed 5 bases and J shed 4 bases, with 20 bases lying between them. This CDR3 has 15 amino acids. The CDR3 sequence: CSAPSAASPFTEAFF. DNA of the CDR3: TGCAGTGCTCCGTCCGCGGCGTCCCCGTTCACTGAAGCTTTCTTT.

V usage is TRBV18 and J usage is TRBJ1-5; perhaps TRBD1 as D (6 bases). CDR1 KGHSH and CDR2 LQKENI come from the germline V gene. The CDR3 totals 17 residues. Trimming stripped 5 bases from V and 5 bases from J, with 22 bases between. The CDR3 DNA follows: TGTGCCAGCTCATACGGACCTTACGGGACATACGATCAGCCCCAGCATTTT. Protein: CASSYGPYGTYDQPQHF.

This clonotype was recorded a few times. This rearrangement joins TRBV10-2 to TRBJ1-2, with a tentative D call TRBD1 (5 bases). Trimming removed 4 bases from V and 5 bases from J, with 14 bases in between. CDR1 WSHSY and CDR2 SAAADI come from the germline V gene. The CDR3 runs to 14 residues. The CDR3 loop is CASSGDFQGYGYTF. CDR3 in DNA: TGCGCCAGCAGTGGGGACTTTCAAGGGTATGGCTACACCTTC.